The 21 T cell receptor beta chains reported below all come from one sample, sequenced in a study of blood T cell repertoires in COVID-19. The protocol was immunoSEQ multiplex PCR, while the TCRdb copy is restricted to in-frame clones and leaves out a portion. The sample lists some 70,000 clones; less than 85% were seen once. Material for sequencing was peripheral blood. All receptors come from a man aged 45 to 65 with COVID-19, enrolled during active disease.

This clone was counted only a few times. The chain links TRBV21-1 to TRBJ2-5; TRBD2, as called in the table, went unchecked against the DNA. TRBV21-1 is a recognized pseudogene. The CDR3 runs 15 residues. The DNA for the CDR3 is TGTGCCAGCAGCAAGGAGGGAACAGAGAGCAAGACCCAGTACTTC. Residues: CASSKEGTESKTQYF.

This chain joins TRBV6-1 and TRBJ1-4; TRBD1 is a possible D gene (5 bases). Trimming pared 3 bases from V and 7 bases from J, leaving 15 bases between. The CDR3 extends over 15 amino acids. The germline V gene encodes CDR1 MNHNS and CDR2 SASEGT. CDR3 DNA: TGTGCCAGCAGTGAGCTCCAGGGAGGAAGTGAAAAACTGTTTTTT. It translates to CASSELQGGSEKLFF.

The chain uses TRBV13 and TRBJ2-5, with 9 bases identical to TRBD1. Looked up from germline, CDR1 is PRHDT and CDR2 is FYEKMQ (reference sequence). V shed 6 bases, J shed 4 bases, and the junction held 12 bases outside the gene matches. CDR3 length: 16 residues. This CDR3 is CASRLPLDRGGETQYF. The CDR3, as DNA: TGTGCCAGCAGACTTCCCCTGGACAGGGGAGGAGAGACCCAGTACTTC.

The rearrangement uses TRBV10-3 and TRBJ1-1, with 8 bases matching TRBD1. The CDR3 has 15 amino acids. V dropped 1 base and J dropped 5; count of bases not matched to a gene: 6. CDR1 and CDR2 from the germline V gene are ENHRY and SYGVKD. In nucleotides, the CDR3 is TGTGCCATCAGTGAGTACGGGGGACAGGAAACTGAAGCTTTCTTT. Its translation is CAISEYGGQETEAFF.

This chain joins TRBV3-1 (or the pseudogene TRBV3-2) and TRBJ1-1; D remains unclear. Deletions cut 4 bases from V and 4 bases from J, with 16 bases between. The CDR3 runs to 15 residues. From germline, CDR1 is LGHDT and CDR2 YNNKEL (reference sequence). CDR3 protein: CASSPLGTGSTEAFF. The CDR3 DNA follows: TGTGCCAGCAGCCCCCTAGGAACTGGGTCCACTGAAGCTTTCTTT.

This chain links TRBV11-2 with TRBJ2-5; the match to TRBD2 covers 9 bases. Per the germline V gene, CDR1 is SGHAT and CDR2 is FQNNGV. This CDR3 is built from 14 residues. V gave up 1 base and J gave up 4 bases; unmatched junction bases: 1. The CDR3 protein is CASSLGLAAETQYF. In DNA, the CDR3 is TGTGCCAGCAGCTTAGGACTAGCGGCAGAGACCCAGTACTTC.

This clone was seen once. J is TRBJ2-1 and V is TRBV3-1 (or the pseudogene TRBV3-2), with 9 bases that match TRBD1. V lost 4 bases to trimming and J lost 3 bases; unmatched junction nucleotides: 4. The CDR3 is 15 residues long. Germline assignment: CDR1 LGHDT and CDR2 YNNKEL (reference sequence). The CDR3 is CASSRQGGDYNEQFF. In DNA, the CDR3 is TGTGCCAGCAGCCGACAGGGGGGAGACTACAATGAGCAGTTCTTC.

The chain has TRBV5-1 and TRBJ1-2; TRBD1 might be the D (5 bases). V was clipped by 0 bases and J by 0 bases, with 18 bases between them. CDR3 length equals 18 residues. Per the germline V gene, CDR1 is SGHRS and CDR2 is YFSETQ. The CDR3 sequence: CASSLDGTGTYANYGYTF. The CDR3 coding sequence is TGCGCCAGCAGCTTGGATGGCACAGGAACTTACGCTAACTATGGCTACACCTTC.

The chain uses TRBV30 and TRBJ2-1; 11 nucleotides align to TRBD1. The CDR3 contains 15 residues. Trimming cost V 4 bases and J 6 bases; bases outside gene matches: 8. The germline V gene encodes CDR1 GTSNPN and CDR2 SVGIG (reference sequence). CDR3 nucleotide sequence: TGTGCCTGGACTCTGACGGGGACAGGGGGCAATGAGCAGTTCTTC. Translating gives CAWTLTGTGGNEQFF.

The J gene is TRBJ2-3, the V gene TRBV6-5; TRBD2 might be the D (6 bases). Germline CDR1 reads MNHEY; CDR2 reads SVGAGI. Trimming stripped 7 bases from V and 4 bases from J, with 12 bases between. The CDR3 has 13 amino acids. The CDR3 sequence is CASTPGGADTQYF. CDR3 sequence (DNA): TGTGCCAGCACCCCAGGAGGGGCAGATACGCAGTATTTT.

This chain uses TRBV5-4 with TRBJ2-1; 14 nucleotides align to TRBD2. Germline CDR1 reads SGHNT; CDR2 reads YYREEE (reference sequence). This CDR3 is 17 amino acids long. J was trimmed by 3 bases and V by 0 bases; bases with no gene match: 2. The CDR3 DNA reads TGTGCCAGCAGCTTGGGACTAGCGGGGGGGAACTACAATGAGCAGTTCTTC. This codes for CASSLGLAGGNYNEQFF.

The rearrangement links TRBV2 to TRBJ2-3; D might be TRBD1 (6 bases). Trimming stripped 7 bases from V and 2 bases from J, with 10 bases between. This CDR3 contains 13 residues. Germline values: CDR1 SNHLY, CDR2 FYNNEI. The chain's CDR3 is CASKRTVTDTQYF. CDR3 DNA: TGTGCCAGCAAAAGGACAGTCACAGATACGCAGTATTTT.

This clone was seen once. The chain combines TRBV6-6 with TRBJ1-6; 9 bases align to TRBD1. This CDR3 is 14 amino acids long. CDR1 is MNHNY, CDR2 SVGAGI, per germline (reference sequence). Trimming cost V 7 bases and J 10 bases; bases outside gene matches: 8. CDR3 in amino acids: CASTYGQGRSPLHF. DNA of the CDR3: TGTGCCAGCACCTACGGACAGGGGAGATCACCCCTCCACTTT.

This clone was recorded once. The chain has TRBV21-1 and TRBJ2-2; the table's TRBD1 call for D was not verified on the DNA. TRBV21-1 constitutes a pseudogene. This CDR3 spans 16 amino acids. CDR3 region: CASSKEDRGPTGELFF. As DNA, the CDR3 is TGTGCCAGCAGCAAAGAGGACAGGGGGCCTACCGGGGAGCTGTTTTTT.

This rearrangement joins TRBV27 to TRBJ2-3, with D possibly matching TRBD2 (5 bases). CDR3 length: 15 residues. Per germline, CDR1 MNHEY and CDR2 SMNVEV (reference sequence). The germline V and J ends were trimmed by 5 bases and 1 base, with 13 bases remaining between them. CDR3 amino acids: CASSHGLAGTDTQYF. The CDR3 bases are TGTGCCAGCAGTCATGGACTCGCCGGCACAGATACGCAGTATTTT.

This rearrangement joins TRBV7-2 to TRBJ2-2, with D tentatively TRBD1 (5 bases). The CDR3 has 13 residues. Between the trimmed V and J ends, which lost 5 bases and 6 bases, there was a span of 10 bases. CDR1 is SGHTA and CDR2 is FQGNSA in the germline V gene. CDR3 DNA: TGTGCCAGCAGCCTACAGGTGGCCGGGGAGCTGTTTTTT. It translates to CASSLQVAGELFF.

The chain has TRBV7-9 and TRBJ2-5, with a weak D call TRBD1 (5 bases). V lost 5 bases and J 1 base, leaving 20 bases between the germline ends. Germline CDR1 is SEHNR and CDR2 is FQNEAQ (reference sequence). There are 17 residues in the CDR3. CDR3 coding DNA: TGTGCCAGCAGCCTAGGGGTAAATGTAAGGAGCCAAGAGACCCAGTACTTC. It translates to CASSLGVNVRSQETQYF.

With regard to this clone: The junction departs from germline at one end; a sequencing error may be responsible. This rearrangement joins TRBV10-1 to TRBJ1-1; D not certain. The CDR3 extends over 13 amino acids. Germline V lookup: CDR1 WNHNN, CDR2 SYGVQD (reference sequence). The CDR3 nucleotides read TGCGCCAGCAGTGAGTCCACCAATAGCGCCCTCAACTTT. As protein: CASSESTNSALNF.

On this clone itself: One end of the junction fails to match germline, which may point to a read error. The V gene is TRBV3-1 (or the pseudogene TRBV3-2), the J gene TRBJ2-7; maybe TRBD2 (5 bases). Germline values: CDR1 LGHDT, CDR2 YNNKEL (reference sequence). This CDR3 is 13 amino acids long. The CDR3 loop reads CASSQPGTQTLFF. The CDR3 coding sequence is TGTGCCAGCAGCCAACCGGGAACCCAGACGTTGTTCTTC.

This CDR3 is CASSYSRGDYEQYF. The CDR3, as DNA: TGTGCCAGCAGTTACTCGAGAGGTGACTACGAGCAGTACTTC. The gene calls are TRBV6-5 and TRBJ2-7; the D is unclear. The CDR3 contains 14 residues. Between the trimmed V and J ends, which lost 0 bases and 3 bases, there was a span of 9 bases. Germline CDR1 and CDR2: MNHEY and SVGAGI.

The chain joins TRBV24-1 to TRBJ2-7; tentatively, D is TRBD1 (5 bases). Germline V gives CDR1 KGHDR, CDR2 SFDVKD. The CDR3 sequence is 14 residues long. Trimming left V 7 bases short and J 0 bases short, with 12 bases between. In DNA, the CDR3 is TGTGCCACCAGGTGGACACATTACTCCTACGAGCAGTACTTC. It encodes CATRWTHYSYEQYF.